The source of this T cell receptor beta chain is a study of cytomegalovirus exposure and HLA in healthy donors. Study summary: As an earlier analysis found, 150 million to 200 million T cells yielded around 110 million unique TCR beta sequences.

Per the germline V gene, CDR1 is SNHLY and CDR2 is FYNNEI. The CDR3 spans 14 residues. J was trimmed by 2 bases and V by 7 bases; bases with no gene match: 4. Whole-study findings and limits: Listed as cytomegalovirus-associated were approximately 160 TCR beta chains.

PCR amplification relied on 60 Vbeta primers (plus 13 Jbeta primers). TCRdb keeps only in-frame clones here, not all; method: immunoSEQ multiplex PCR. The sample holds a few hundred thousand clones, 80% to 95% seen once. Notes on this clone: As yet, its antigen is unknown.

The V call is TRBV2, the J call TRBJ1-5, with TRBD1 identical over 8 bases. The receptor was isolated from a girl aged 2 to 10 in good health and CMV-seronegative. The sample consisted of PBMCs. The CDR3 here is CASTAQGGNQPQHF. DNA for the CDR3: TGTGCCAGCACCGCACAGGGGGGCAATCAGCCCCAGCATTTT.